The table lists the clone carrying this T cell receptor (beta chain) with a few counts. Its matching antigen is unknown. By 5'RACE template switching, TCR cDNA was produced, with a universal primer site and UMIs added in the process. TCRdb re-called the 5' RACE reads through MiXCR, storing one row per CDR3 protein. Among hundreds of thousands of distinct CDR3 sequences listed, roughly a sixth were seen once. The data are from a study of T cells after yellow fever vaccination. Turning to the study itself: In the case of low-cell-number fractions, SMART-Seq v4 Ultra Low Input was used for preparation.

The CDR3 covers 15 residues. V dropped 5 bases and J dropped 2 bases, with 13 bases sitting between them. CDR1 and CDR2 (germline): SEHNR, FQNEAQ (reference sequence). Notes on the study in general: Subsequent booster samples again held most clones from primary vaccination (just under 98% CD4, 85% to 90% CD8).

The rearrangement links TRBV7-9 to TRBJ2-1, with D possibly TRBD2 on 5 matching bases. The sequencing here drew on PBMCs, taken less than 6 days after the first yellow fever vaccination. This clonotype was obtained from a man between 18 and 29 years old who received the YFV17D yellow fever vaccine. The CDR3: CASSNRENAYNEQFF. The CDR3 nucleotides are TGTGCCAGCAGCAACCGGGAAAATGCCTACAATGAGCAGTTCTTC.